Each of the 9 T cell receptor beta chains below was sequenced from the same sample in a study of cytomegalovirus exposure and HLA in healthy donors. Use of 60 Vbeta and 13 Jbeta primers characterized the PCR. Only in-frame clones appear in the TCRdb table, and some are missing; sequencing was by immunoSEQ multiplex PCR. The sample contains some 240,000 clones, nearly 95% of which appear only once. What was sequenced was PBMCs. The receptor set was obtained from a girl aged 2 to 9 in good health and CMV-seronegative.

CDR3 bases: TGTGCCTGGAGGAGACAGGGCACAGATACGCAGTATTTT. It codes for CAWRRQGTDTQYF. The rearrangement links TRBV30 to TRBJ2-3; weak D call: TRBD1 (6 bases). This CDR3 is 13 amino acids long. CDR1 is GTSNPN, CDR2 SVGIG, per germline (reference sequence). Trimming pared 3 bases from V and 1 base from J, leaving 8 bases between.

V gene TRBV6-1 combines with J gene TRBJ2-7; D perhaps matches TRBD2 (7 bases). CDR1 MNHNS and CDR2 SASEGT come from the germline V gene. This CDR3 is 16 amino acids long. Trimming stripped 2 bases from V and 2 bases from J, with 16 bases between. This CDR3 is CASSEMSRGAPYEQYF. Written as DNA, the CDR3 is TGTGCCAGCAGTGAAATGAGTCGGGGGGCCCCCTACGAGCAGTACTTC.

The chain carries TRBV15 and TRBJ1-5, with 9 bases fitting TRBD1. CDR3 length: 18 residues. The germline CDR1 and CDR2 sequences are LNHNV and YYDKDF (reference sequence). With V trimmed by 1 base and J by 0 bases, 7 bases remained unmatched. The DNA of the CDR3 is TGTGCCACCAGCAGAGGGACAGGGGCAACTTATAGCAATCAGCCCCAGCATTTT. Residues: CATSRGTGATYSNQPQHF.

The chain links TRBV10-2 to TRBJ2-5, with TRBD1 matching 11 bases. Germline V gives CDR1 WSHSY, CDR2 SAAADI. The J segment lost 2 bases and the V segment lost 5 bases, leaving 7 bases of the junction unmatched. The CDR3 runs 16 residues. The CDR3, as DNA: TGCGCCAGCAGTTTAGGACAGGGGGCTCGGCAAGAGACCCAGTACTTC. This encodes CASSLGQGARQETQYF.

This clone appeared once. The chain combines TRBV10-1 with TRBJ2-1; 13 positions agree with TRBD2. The CDR3 length is 15 residues. Germline CDR1 WNHNN, CDR2 SYGVQD (reference sequence). V shed 4 bases, J shed 12 bases, and the junction held 9 bases outside the gene matches. This CDR3 reads CASSAGTSGKGGQFF. For the CDR3, the DNA is TGCGCCAGCAGTGCGGGGACTAGCGGGAAGGGAGGGCAGTTCTTC.

The J gene is TRBJ2-3, the V gene TRBV19; tentative D call: TRBD2 (6 bases). CDR1 is LNHDA, CDR2 SQIVND, per germline (reference sequence). The CDR3 is made up of 14 amino acids. V dropped 7 bases and J dropped 2 bases, with 13 bases sitting between them. CDR3 residues: CASNGGTHTDTQYF. In nucleotides, the CDR3 is TGTGCCAGTAACGGCGGGACTCACACAGATACGCAGTATTTT.

The chain uses TRBV7-2 and TRBJ2-7, with D possibly being TRBD2 (6 bases). The germline V and J ends were trimmed by 4 bases and 5 bases, with 15 bases remaining between them. The CDR3 length is 14 residues. Germline CDR1 is SGHTA and CDR2 is FQGNSA. CDR3 sequence reads: CASSSTSSGHEQYF. The CDR3 coding sequence is TGTGCCAGCAGCTCGACTAGTTCTGGCCACGAGCAGTACTTC.

Concerning this clone itself: Sequence at one end of the junction differs from germline and may be a read error. This sequence joins TRBV7-7 and TRBJ2-2, with TRBD1 identical over 8 bases. The CDR3 contains 13 residues. CDR1 and CDR2 from the germline V gene are SSHAT and FNYEAQ (reference sequence). CDR3 residues: CASSSGGPGELFF. DNA for the CDR3: TGTGCTAGCAGCTCAGGGGGCCCCGGGGAGCTGTTTTTT.

The chain uses TRBV2 and TRBJ2-7, with TRBD1 matching 10 bases. The J segment lost 6 bases and the V segment lost 6 bases, leaving 11 bases of the junction unmatched. The CDR3 is 15 amino acids. Germline lookup yields CDR1 SNHLY and CDR2 FYNNEI. CDR3 loop: CASRQLTGGKGEQYF. CDR3 DNA sequence: TGTGCCAGCAGGCAACTGACAGGGGGCAAAGGCGAGCAGTACTTC.